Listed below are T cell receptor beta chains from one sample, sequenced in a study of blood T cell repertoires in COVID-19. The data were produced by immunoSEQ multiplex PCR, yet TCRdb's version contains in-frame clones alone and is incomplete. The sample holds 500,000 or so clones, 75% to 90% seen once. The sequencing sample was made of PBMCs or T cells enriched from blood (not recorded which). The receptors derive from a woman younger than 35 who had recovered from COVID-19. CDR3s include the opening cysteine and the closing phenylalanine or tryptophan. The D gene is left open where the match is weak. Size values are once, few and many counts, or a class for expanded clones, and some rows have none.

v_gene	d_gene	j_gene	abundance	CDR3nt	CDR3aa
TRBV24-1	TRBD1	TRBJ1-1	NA	TGTGCCACTAATACAAAAGAACAGGGGGCAAGGGGCACTGAAGCTTTCTTT	CATNTKEQGARGTEAFF
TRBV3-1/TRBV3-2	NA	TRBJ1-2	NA	TGTGCCAGCAGTCCTTCCGGAGGCGAGGGGGAATGGAACTATGGCTACACCTTC	CASSPSGGEGEWNYGYTF
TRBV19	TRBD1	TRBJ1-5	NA	TGTGCCAGTGGCGACCCGGGACAGGGGGCGGTCGGTGATCAGCCCCAGCATTTT	CASGDPGQGAVGDQPQHF
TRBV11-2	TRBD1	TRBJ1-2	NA	TGTGCCAGCGGACAGGGGAGAGGATATGGCTACACCTTC	CASGQGRGYGYTF
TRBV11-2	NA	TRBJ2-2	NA	TGTGCCAGCAGCCTAAACCGGGACACCGGGGAGCTGTTTTTT	CASSLNRDTGELFF
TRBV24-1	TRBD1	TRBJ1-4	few	TGTGCCACCAGTGACCCGACAGGGGGGGGTGAAAAACTGTTTTTT	CATSDPTGGGEKLFF
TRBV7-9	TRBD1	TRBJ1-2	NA	TGTGCCAGCAGCTCGGACAGGGATCGCTATGGCTACACCTTC	CASSSDRDRYGYTF
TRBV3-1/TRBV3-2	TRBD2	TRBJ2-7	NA	TGTGCCAGCAGCCAAGACACCACGGGGGGCGAGCAGTACTTC	CASSQDTTGGEQYF
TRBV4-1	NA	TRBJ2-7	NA	TGCGCCAGCAGCCTCCCAGGGGCTAGCGGCGAGCAGTACTTC	CASSLPGASGEQYF
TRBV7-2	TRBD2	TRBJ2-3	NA	TGTGCCAGCAGCTTAGTTGGGATCCGGGGACTAGCATCAGATACGCAGTATTTT	CASSLVGIRGLASDTQYF
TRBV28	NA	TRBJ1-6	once	TGTGCCAGCAGTTTAGCCGGGTCCTATAATTCACCCCTCCACTTT	CASSLAGSYNSPLHF
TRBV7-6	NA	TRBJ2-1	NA	TGTGCCAGCAGCTCAGGCGCGGCAGGGGGGTACAATGAGCAGTTCTTC	CASSSGAAGGYNEQFF
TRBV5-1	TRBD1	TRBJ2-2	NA	TGCGCCAGCAGCTTGGGGACAGGGGGGAACACCGGGGAGCTGTTTTTT	CASSLGTGGNTGELFF
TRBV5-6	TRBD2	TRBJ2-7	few	TGTGCCAGCAGCTCAACAACTATGACATTCAGCGGGGTCTACGAGCAGTACTTC	CASSSTTMTFSGVYEQYF
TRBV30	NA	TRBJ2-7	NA	TGTGCCTGGAAACCAGGGTCCTCCTACGAGCAGTACTTC	CAWKPGSSYEQYF
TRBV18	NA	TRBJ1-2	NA	TGTGCCAGCTCACTCCAGGGTATTGACTATGGCTACACCTTC	CASSLQGIDYGYTF
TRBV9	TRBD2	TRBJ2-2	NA	TGTGCCAGCAGCGCAAGATTTAGACTAGCGTCGAACACCGGGGAGCTGTTTTTT	CASSARFRLASNTGELFF
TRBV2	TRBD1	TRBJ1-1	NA	TGTGCCAGCAACCCGGAAGGACAGGGAGGGACTGAAGCTTTCTTT	CASNPEGQGGTEAFF
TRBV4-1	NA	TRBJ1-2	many	TGCGCCAGCAGCCAAGAAGGCGGGACCCTGGGCTACACCTTC	CASSQEGGTLGYTF
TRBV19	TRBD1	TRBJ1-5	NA	TGTGCCAGTATAAGGGCAGGGGGAACTCAGCCCCAGCATTTT	CASIRAGGTQPQHF
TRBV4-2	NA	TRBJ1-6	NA	TGTGCCAGCAGCCAAGCGAGGGGGATTAATTCACCCCTCCACTTT	CASSQARGINSPLHF
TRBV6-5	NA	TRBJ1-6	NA	TGTGCCAGCAGTTACTCTGGGGGGATCGGTTCACCCCTCCACTTT	CASSYSGGIGSPLHF
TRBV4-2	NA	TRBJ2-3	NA	TGTGCCAGCAGCCCGACCGGGGGAAGGGCGACAGATACGCAGTATTTT	CASSPTGGRATDTQYF
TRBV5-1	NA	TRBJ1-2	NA	TGCGCCAGTAGGGAACAGGACCTTAACTATGGCTACACCTTC	CASREQDLNYGYTF
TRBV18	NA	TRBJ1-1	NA	TGTGCCAGCTCCTTGGGACTTGCATTGAACACTGAAGCTTTCTTT	CASSLGLALNTEAFF
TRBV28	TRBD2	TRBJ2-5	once	TGTGCCAGCAGTGTCGCCGGGGCGGGGGGGGCAGAGACCCAGTACTTC	CASSVAGAGGAETQYF
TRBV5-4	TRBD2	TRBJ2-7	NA	TGTGCCAGCAGCCCGGCGGGGGGGCTCTACGAGCAGTACTTC	CASSPAGGLYEQYF
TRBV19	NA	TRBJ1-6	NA	TGTGCCAGTAGTAGTGGTGGCAGTAATTCACCCCTCCACTTT	CASSSGGSNSPLHF
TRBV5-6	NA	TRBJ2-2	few	TGTGCCAGCAGCTCTAGCCTCACCGGGGAGCTGTTTTTT	CASSSSLTGELFF
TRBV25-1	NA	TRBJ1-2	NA	TGTGCCAGCAGTAGGACAGCCTATGGCTACACCTTC	CASSRTAYGYTF
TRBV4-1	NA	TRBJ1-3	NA	TGCGCCAGCAGCCAAATTTGGGCCTCTGGAAACACCATATATTTT	CASSQIWASGNTIYF
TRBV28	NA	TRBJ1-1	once	TGTGCCAGCAGTCGGGTGAACACTGAAGCTTTCTTT	CASSRVNTEAFF
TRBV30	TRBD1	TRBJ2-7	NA	TGTGCCTGGAGTGCCGACAGGGGGTCCTACGAGCAGTACTTC	CAWSADRGSYEQYF
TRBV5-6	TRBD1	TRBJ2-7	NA	TGTGCCAGCAGCTTACAGGGGGCTTACGAGCAGTACTTC	CASSLQGAYEQYF
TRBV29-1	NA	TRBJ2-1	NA	TGCAGCGTTGGGGAGGATGAGGTTCTAACCTACAATGAGCAGTTCTTC	CSVGEDEVLTYNEQFF
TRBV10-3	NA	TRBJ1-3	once	TGTGCCATCAGTGAGTCGAAAGGGGTATCCATATATTTT	CAISESKGVSIYF
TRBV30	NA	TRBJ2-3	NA	TGTGCCTGGAGCGGACTACCCCGAACGCAGTATTTT	CAWSGLPRTQYF
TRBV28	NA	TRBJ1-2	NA	TGTGCCACCACAGGAGCTTTACTTTATGGCTACACCTTC	CATTGALLYGYTF
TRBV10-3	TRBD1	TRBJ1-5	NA	TGTGCCATCAGCCCGGACAGGGGGGGGAATCAGCCCCAGCATTTT	CAISPDRGGNQPQHF
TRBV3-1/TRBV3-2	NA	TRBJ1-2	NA	TGTGCCAGCAGCCAAGATAACCTTTGGGGGAGGGGGAGTAACTATGGCTACACCTTC	CASSQDNLWGRGSNYGYTF
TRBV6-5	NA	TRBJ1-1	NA	TGTGCCAGCATCCGGACAGAGGAAGCTTTCTTT	CASIRTEEAFF
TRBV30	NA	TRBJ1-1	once	TGTGCCTGGAGTGGACTCCTGAACACTGAAGCTTTCTTT	CAWSGLLNTEAFF
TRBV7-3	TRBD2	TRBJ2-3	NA	TGTGCCAGCAGCTTAGTAGGCCCTACTAGCGGTACCACAGATACGCAGTATTTT	CASSLVGPTSGTTDTQYF
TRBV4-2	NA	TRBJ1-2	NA	TGTGCCAGCAGCCAGGAACAGGGCGCAGGTGGCTACACCTTC	CASSQEQGAGGYTF
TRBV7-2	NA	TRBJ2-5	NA	TGTGCCAGCAGCTCCCGGGGTGGGGAGACCCAGTACTTC	CASSSRGGETQYF
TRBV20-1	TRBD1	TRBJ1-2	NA	TGCAGTGCGAGTCCACCGGGACAGGGGGCTTATGGCTACACCTTC	CSASPPGQGAYGYTF
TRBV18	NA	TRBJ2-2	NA	TGTGCCAGCTCACCACCGAACCTGAGCACCGGGGAGCTGTTTTTT	CASSPPNLSTGELFF
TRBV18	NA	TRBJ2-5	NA	TGTGCCAGCTCACTCCGTCGAGAAGAGACCCAGTACTTC	CASSLRREETQYF